The clone carrying this TCR beta chain was counted ten times or more. The entry originates in a study of T cells of healthy individuals. One entry per CDR3 protein results from TCRdb running MiXCR on the 5' RACE reads. Of around 100,000 distinct CDR3 sequences detected, under 20% appear once; the ten largest clones hold around 6.4%. The germline V gene has CDR1 MDHEN and CDR2 SYDVKM. The CDR3 contains 17 residues. V dropped 4 bases and J dropped 4; count of bases not matched to a gene: 9. The genes are TRBV28 and TRBJ2-3; 12 bases fit TRBD2. This clonotype originated in a human donor in good health. CDR3 sequence reads: CASSSSRLAGDPDTQYF. The DNA for the CDR3 is TGTGCCAGCAGTTCCTCTAGACTAGCGGGAGACCCAGATACGCAGTATTTT.